This TCR beta chain was found in a study of beta chain features in type 1 diabetes. Study-level points and caveats: Type 1 diabetes patients had TCRB CDR3s that were shorter (moderately but significantly so) in all four CD4+ subsets.

A heparinised blood draw that averaged roughly 120 mL was obtained once from each donor. Comment on this clone: Its antigen is unidentified.

As every portion of the isolated RNA was reverse transcribed, the sequencing read expressed TCRB transcripts. Naive, central memory and regulatory T cell samples produced a mean of about 3.4 million reads. The assay was immunoSEQ multiplex PCR, and TCRdb's table has in-frame clones only and misses some. The table has about 24,000 clones, more than 60% seen once. Per germline, CDR1 MNHNY and CDR2 SVGAGI (reference sequence). This CDR3 has 13 amino acids. V was pared by 6 bases and J by 5 bases, with 13 bases between. Sequences were obtained from Tregs from blood. This sequence was found in a middle-aged woman in good health. The chain joins TRBV6-6 to TRBJ1-2; D unresolved. The DNA for the CDR3 is TGTGCCAGCAGCCCAAGGACGGGATATGGCTACACCTTC. It translates to CASSPRTGYGYTF.